This T cell receptor beta chain was captured by sequencing in a study of blood T cell repertoires in COVID-19. Study-level information: Acute-phase and convalescent COVID-19 samples originated in the United States, Italy and Spain. Sample material is recorded as cDNA or gDNA derived from T cells, B-cell-depleted T cells, or PBMCs.

The CDR3 loop spans 15 amino acids. V lost 5 bases and J lost 4; bases outside the gene matches: 7. From germline, CDR1 is SGHTA and CDR2 FQGNSA. Original analysis: Estimation of nucleated cell counts was performed using reference gene primer amplification. The table came from immunoSEQ multiplex PCR; TCRdb's copy has only in-frame clones and leaves some out. The V and J calls and clone size come from that table; D and trimming were worked out from the DNA. The repertoire holds around 170,000 clones, with just over 85% as singletons. This clone was seen only once. Sequencing input: peripheral blood. The source is a man aged 45-65 years with active or convalescent COVID-19. The chain is built from TRBV7-2 and TRBJ2-1, with 8 nucleotides matching TRBD1. CDR3 protein: CASSNPGQEYNEQFF. The CDR3 DNA reads as TGTGCCAGCAGCAACCCGGGACAGGAATACAATGAGCAGTTCTTC.